Each of the 10 T cell receptor beta chains below was sequenced from the same sample in a study of control samples from healthy donors and cancer patients. The data were produced by immunoSEQ multiplex PCR, yet TCRdb's version contains in-frame clones alone and is incomplete. This table holds 50,000 to 55,000 clones, about 85% found once. Sequencing was done on a sample of PBMCs. The source is a man in his sixties with head and neck cancer.

The chain links TRBV6-5 to TRBJ2-1; unclear D gene. Germline assignment: CDR1 MNHEY and CDR2 SVGAGI. The length of the CDR3 is 11 residues. V dropped 6 bases and J dropped 4 bases, with 4 bases sitting between them. CDR3 coding DNA: TGTGCCAGCAGGGTGTACAATGAGCAGTTCTTC. Amino acid sequence: CASRVYNEQFF.

The V gene is TRBV18, the J gene TRBJ1-3; D is perhaps TRBD1 (5 bases). Deletions cut 2 bases from V and 3 bases from J, with 11 bases between. CDR3 length: 15 residues. The germline CDR1 and CDR2 sequences are KGHSH and LQKENI. The CDR3 DNA reads TGTGCCAGCTCACCAGTCGATCAGGGTGGAAACACCATATATTTT. Residues: CASSPVDQGGNTIYF.

This chain connects TRBV7-2 to TRBJ1-1; D not certain. Looked up from germline, CDR1 is SGHTA and CDR2 is FQGNSA. V gave up 3 bases and J gave up 6 bases, with 8 bases separating them. CDR3 length: 12 residues. CDR3 amino acids: CASSFGGPEAFF. DNA of the CDR3: TGTGCCAGCAGCTTCGGAGGGCCTGAAGCTTTCTTT.

The chain employs TRBV24-1 and TRBJ2-7; 7 bases align to TRBD2. J was trimmed by 0 bases and V by 4 bases; bases with no gene match: 14. Germline V gene lookup returns CDR1 KGHDR and CDR2 SFDVKD. This CDR3 comprises 18 residues. CDR3 bases: TGTGCCACCAGTGAGGGAGTTTTAGCTAGCGGCCTCTCCTACGAGCAGTACTTC. Its protein is CATSEGVLASGLSYEQYF.

V is TRBV23-1 and J is TRBJ1-5; D unclear. TRBV23-1 is marked as an open reading frame, function uncertain. Trimming took off 8 bases at V and 2 bases at J, with 25 bases between the two ends. This CDR3 is built from 18 residues. CDR3 amino acids: CASDQWGPRPSGNQPQHF. The CDR3 DNA is TGCGCCAGCGACCAATGGGGTCCGAGGCCCTCGGGCAATCAGCCCCAGCATTTT.

J is TRBJ1-2 and V is TRBV12-3 or TRBV12-4; no clear D. Trimming shortened V by 5 bases and J by 2 bases, and 9 bases separated the two germline ends. The length of the CDR3 is 13 residues. The DNA for the CDR3 is TGTGCCAGCAGTGCCATAGGAAACTATGGCTACACCTTC. Its translation: CASSAIGNYGYTF.

This clone has a single count. V and J are TRBV2 and TRBJ2-7; D possibly corresponds to TRBD2 (6 bases). The germline V gene has CDR1 SNHLY and CDR2 FYNNEI. The ends were cut back, 6 bases at V and 6 bases at J, with 9 bases in the middle. This CDR3 is 11 amino acids long. DNA for the CDR3: TGTGCCAGCAGGGGGGAGGTCGAGCAGTACTTC. Its protein is CASRGEVEQYF.

A note on this clone: Other DNA sequences in this sample translate to the same CDR3. V and J are TRBV7-2 and TRBJ2-2; the D call may be TRBD1 or TRBD2 (5 bases each). CDR1 and CDR2 (germline): SGHTA, FQGNSA. The CDR3 is 16 residues long. V gave up 3 bases and J gave up 0 bases, with 11 bases separating them. In DNA, the CDR3 is TGTGCCAGCAGCTTGTTTCTGGGGGCGAACACCGGGGAGCTGTTTTTT. Amino acids: CASSLFLGANTGELFF. Together with reference TRBV7-2 and TRBJ2-2, the CDR3 gives the full variable domain: GAGVSQSPSNKVTEKGKDVELRCDPISGHTALYWYRQSLGQGLEFLIYFQGNSAPDKSGLPSDRFSAERTGGSVSTLTIQRTQQEDSAVYLCASSLFLGANTGELFFGEGSRLTVL.

The genes are TRBV3-1 (or the pseudogene TRBV3-2) and TRBJ2-5, with 7 bases matching TRBD1. The CDR3 runs to 14 residues. CDR1 and CDR2 (germline): LGHDT, YNNKEL (reference sequence). J lost 2 bases, V lost 4 bases, and 4 bases had no gene match. The chain's CDR3 is CASSRGQEQETQYF. The CDR3 nucleotides are TGTGCCAGCAGCCGCGGACAGGAGCAAGAGACCCAGTACTTC.

The chain employs TRBV2 and TRBJ1-3, with TRBD1 matching over 8 bases. This CDR3 contains 15 residues. Unmatched junction bases numbered 7, after V lost 9 bases and J lost 0 bases. CDR1 and CDR2 (germline): SNHLY, FYNNEI. As DNA, the CDR3 is TGTGCCAGAGGGGGACAGGCGAGCTCTGGAAACACCATATATTTT. Protein product: CARGGQASSGNTIYF.